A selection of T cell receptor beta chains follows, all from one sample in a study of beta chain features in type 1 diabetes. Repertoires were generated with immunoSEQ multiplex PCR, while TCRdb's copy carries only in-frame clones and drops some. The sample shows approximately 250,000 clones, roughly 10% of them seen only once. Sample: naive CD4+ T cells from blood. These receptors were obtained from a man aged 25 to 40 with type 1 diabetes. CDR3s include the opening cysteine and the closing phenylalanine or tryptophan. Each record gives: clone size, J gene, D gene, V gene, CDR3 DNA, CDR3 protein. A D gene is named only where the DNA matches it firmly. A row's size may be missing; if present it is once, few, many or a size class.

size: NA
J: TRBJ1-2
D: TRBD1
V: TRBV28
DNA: TGTGCCAGCAGACCTAGTTCAGGGGGCGCGGATGGCTACACCTTC
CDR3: CASRPSSGGADGYTF

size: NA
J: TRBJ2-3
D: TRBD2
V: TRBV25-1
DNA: TGTGCCAGCAGTGCACGGGGGGGGGACACAGATACGCAGTATTTT
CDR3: CASSARGGDTDTQYF

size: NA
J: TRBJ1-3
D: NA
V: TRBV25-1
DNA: TGTGCCAGCAGTGTGGGGGCGAGAAACACCATATATTTT
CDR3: CASSVGARNTIYF

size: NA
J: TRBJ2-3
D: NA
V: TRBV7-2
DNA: TGTGCCAGCAGCCCCGGCACAGATACGCAGTATTTT
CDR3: CASSPGTDTQYF

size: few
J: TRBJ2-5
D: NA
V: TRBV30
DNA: TGTGCCTGGAGTGTACGGACAAGAGAGACCCAGTACTTC
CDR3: CAWSVRTRETQYF

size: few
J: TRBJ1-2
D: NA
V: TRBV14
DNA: TGTGCCAGCAGCCAAGGAGGTGGCTACACCTTC
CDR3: CASSQGGGYTF

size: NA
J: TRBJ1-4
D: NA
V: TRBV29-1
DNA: TGCAGCGTTGGACTCCGGGGGGAAAAACTGTTTTTT
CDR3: CSVGLRGEKLFF

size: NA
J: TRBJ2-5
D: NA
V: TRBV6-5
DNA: TGTGCCGTAGGGGGGGGCTTTCAAGAGACCCAGTACTTC
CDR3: CAVGGGFQETQYF

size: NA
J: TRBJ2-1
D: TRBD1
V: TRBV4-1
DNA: TGCGCCAGCAGCCAACCCTTCGGACAGGGCGTGTCCTACAATGAGCAGTTCTTC
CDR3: CASSQPFGQGVSYNEQFF

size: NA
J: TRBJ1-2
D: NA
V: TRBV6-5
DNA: TGTGCCAGCAGTTACTCGCACAGTGACTATGGCTACACCTTC
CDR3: CASSYSHSDYGYTF

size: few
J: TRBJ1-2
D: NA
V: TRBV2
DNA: TGTGCCAGCAAAGATTTGGCAGGGGATGGCTACACCTTC
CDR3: CASKDLAGDGYTF

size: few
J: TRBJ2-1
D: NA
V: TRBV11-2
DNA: TGTGCCAGCAGCCACGAGAAGCCTACGTACAATGAGCAGTTCTTC
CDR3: CASSHEKPTYNEQFF

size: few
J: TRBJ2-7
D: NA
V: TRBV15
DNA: TGTGCCACCAGCAGTTTTATTTGGGGGACTCGGTCCTACGAGCAGTACTTC
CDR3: CATSSFIWGTRSYEQYF

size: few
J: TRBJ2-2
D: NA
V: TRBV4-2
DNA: TGTGCCAGCAGCCAGAGACCGACAGCGAACACCGGGGAGCTGTTTTTT
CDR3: CASSQRPTANTGELFF

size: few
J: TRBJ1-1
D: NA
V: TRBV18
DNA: TGTGCCAGCTCCCAAGGGCAGGGTCAGACTGAAGCTTTCTTT
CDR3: CASSQGQGQTEAFF

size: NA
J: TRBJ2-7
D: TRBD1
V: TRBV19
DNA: TGTGCCAGTAGTCCCGGGACAGGGCCCCACGAGCAGTACTTC
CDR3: CASSPGTGPHEQYF

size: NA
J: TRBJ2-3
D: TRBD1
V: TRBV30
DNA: TGTGCCTGGAGTTGGGGACAGGGATCAGATACGCAGTATTTT
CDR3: CAWSWGQGSDTQYF

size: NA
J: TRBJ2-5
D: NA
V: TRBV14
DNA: TGTGCCAGCAGCCGAGTTCGGAGAGAGACCCAGTACTTC
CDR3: CASSRVRRETQYF

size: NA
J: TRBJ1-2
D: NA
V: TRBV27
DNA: TGTGCCAGCAGTTCCTCCTTGAGTAACTATGGCTACACCTTC
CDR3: CASSSSLSNYGYTF

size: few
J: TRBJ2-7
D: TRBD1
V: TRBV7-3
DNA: TGTGCCAGCAGCTTCGGGACAGGGGGTCAGGACGAGCAGTACTTC
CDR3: CASSFGTGGQDEQYF

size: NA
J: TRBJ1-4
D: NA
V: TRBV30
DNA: TGTGCCTGGAGTCAGGGTTTGGATGAAAAACTGTTTTTT
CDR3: CAWSQGLDEKLFF

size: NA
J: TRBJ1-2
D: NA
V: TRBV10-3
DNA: TGTGCCATCAGTGAAACGGTGAAGAGTGGCTACACCTTC
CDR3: CAISETVKSGYTF

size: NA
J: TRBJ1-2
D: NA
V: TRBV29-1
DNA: TGCAGCGCTCTTACCGCGGTATACATGCCCTATGGCTACACCTTC
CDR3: CSALTAVYMPYGYTF

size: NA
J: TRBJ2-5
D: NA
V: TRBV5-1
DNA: TGCGCCAGCAGCTTGGGCCCCGGAGAGACCCAGTACTTC
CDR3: CASSLGPGETQYF

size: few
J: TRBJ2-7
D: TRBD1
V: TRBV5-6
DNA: TGTGCCAGCAGCTCTCGATTAAGGGGGCTAAGCAACGAGCAGTACTTC
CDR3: CASSSRLRGLSNEQYF

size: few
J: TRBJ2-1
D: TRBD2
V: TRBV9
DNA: TGTGCCAGCAGCGTGGGGTTGGCGGGGGGTTACAATGAGCAGTTCTTC
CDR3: CASSVGLAGGYNEQFF

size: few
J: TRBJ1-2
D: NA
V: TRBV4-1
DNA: TGCGCCAGCAGCCCGGCAGGGCGGCGCGGCTACACCTTC
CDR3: CASSPAGRRGYTF

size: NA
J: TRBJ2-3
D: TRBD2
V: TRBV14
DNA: TGTGCCAGCAGCCAAGGCCTTACTAGCGGGGGGCTAGATACGCAGTATTTT
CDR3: CASSQGLTSGGLDTQYF

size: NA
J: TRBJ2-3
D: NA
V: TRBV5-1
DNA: TGCGCCAGCAGCACGACAGTCCAGGATACGCAGTATTTT
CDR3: CASSTTVQDTQYF

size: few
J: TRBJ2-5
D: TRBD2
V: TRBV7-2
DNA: TGTGCCAGCAGCCGACGCGGGGGGGCGGAGACCCAGTACTTC
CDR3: CASSRRGGAETQYF

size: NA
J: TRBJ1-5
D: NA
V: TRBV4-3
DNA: TGCGCCAGCAGCCAAGTTCAGGGCGCCTATAGCAATCAGCCCCAGCATTTT
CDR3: CASSQVQGAYSNQPQHF

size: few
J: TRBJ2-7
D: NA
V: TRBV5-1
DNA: TGCGCCAGCAGCTTCCAGGCAGGGGCCTACGAGCAGTACTTC
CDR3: CASSFQAGAYEQYF

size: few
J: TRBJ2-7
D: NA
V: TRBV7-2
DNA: TGTGCCAGCAGCTTAGTTCGCGACTCCTACGAGCAGTACTTC
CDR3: CASSLVRDSYEQYF

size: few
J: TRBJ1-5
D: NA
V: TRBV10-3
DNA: TGTGCCATCAGTGAAGGAGGGCGCAATCAGCCCCAGCATTTT
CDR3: CAISEGGRNQPQHF